Here is one T cell receptor beta chain with its context. Only in-frame clones appear in the TCRdb table, and some are missing; sequencing was by immunoSEQ multiplex PCR. The sample lists 250,000 to 300,000 clones, 88% seen once, with around 10% in the top ten. This record comes from a study of blood T cell repertoires in COVID-19. About the study: In each case, the material was cDNA or gDNA derived from T cells, B-cell-depleted T cells, or PBMCs.

Germline V gene sequence: CDR1 SEHNR, CDR2 FQNEAQ (reference sequence). The CDR3 runs 15 residues. The germline V and J ends were trimmed by 0 bases and 5 bases, with 10 bases remaining between them. Enrolled during active infection, Seattle patients were then followed longitudinally. This sequence was found in a woman aged 30 to 39 with COVID-19, enrolled during active disease. The sample comprised peripheral blood. The V call is TRBV7-9, the J call TRBJ1-4, with D possibly being TRBD1 (5 bases). The CDR3 is CASSLAGGKNEKLFF. The CDR3 DNA follows: TGTGCCAGCAGCTTAGCGGGGGGGAAGAATGAAAAACTGTTTTTT.